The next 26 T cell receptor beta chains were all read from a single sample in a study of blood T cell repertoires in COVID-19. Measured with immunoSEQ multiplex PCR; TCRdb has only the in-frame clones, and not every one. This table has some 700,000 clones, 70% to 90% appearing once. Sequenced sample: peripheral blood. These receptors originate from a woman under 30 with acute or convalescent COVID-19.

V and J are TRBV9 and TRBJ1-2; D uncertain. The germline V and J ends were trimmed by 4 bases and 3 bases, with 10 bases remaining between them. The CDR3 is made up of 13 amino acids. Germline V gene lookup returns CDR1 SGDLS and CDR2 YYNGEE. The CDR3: CASSPLGDYGYTF. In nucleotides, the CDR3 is TGTGCCAGCAGCCCCCTAGGCGACTATGGCTACACCTTC.

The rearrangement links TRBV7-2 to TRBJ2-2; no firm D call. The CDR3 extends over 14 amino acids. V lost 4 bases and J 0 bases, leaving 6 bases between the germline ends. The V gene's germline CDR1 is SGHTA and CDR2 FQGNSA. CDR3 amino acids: CASSSTPNTGELFF. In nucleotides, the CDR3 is TGTGCCAGCAGCTCAACTCCGAACACCGGGGAGCTGTTTTTT.

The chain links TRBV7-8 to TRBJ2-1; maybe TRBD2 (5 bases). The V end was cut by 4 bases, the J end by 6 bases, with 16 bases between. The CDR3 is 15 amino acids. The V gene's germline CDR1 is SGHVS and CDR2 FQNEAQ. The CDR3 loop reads CASSSSGIASNEQFF. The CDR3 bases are TGTGCCAGCAGCTCTTCCGGGATAGCCTCCAATGAGCAGTTCTTC.

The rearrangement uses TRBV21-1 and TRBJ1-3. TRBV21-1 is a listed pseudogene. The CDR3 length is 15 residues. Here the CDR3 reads CASSPREGKGNTIYF. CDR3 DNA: TGTGCCAGCAGCCCCCGGGAGGGGAAAGGAAACACCATATATTTT.

CDR3 DNA: TGTGCCAGCAGTCCCCGAGACAGGGGGCAGTTCTTC. Its protein product is CASSPRDRGQFF. This sequence joins TRBV28 and TRBJ2-1; 8 bases agree with TRBD1. CDR3 length: 12 amino acids. J gave up 12 bases and V 5 bases, and 6 bases lay outside the gene matches. Germline CDR1 is MDHEN and CDR2 is SYDVKM.

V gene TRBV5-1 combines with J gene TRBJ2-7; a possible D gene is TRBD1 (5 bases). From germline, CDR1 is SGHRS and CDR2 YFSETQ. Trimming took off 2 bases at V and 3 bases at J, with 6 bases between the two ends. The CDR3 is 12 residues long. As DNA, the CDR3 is TGCGCCAGCAGCTTCCAGGGCTACGAGCAGTACTTC. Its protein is CASSFQGYEQYF.

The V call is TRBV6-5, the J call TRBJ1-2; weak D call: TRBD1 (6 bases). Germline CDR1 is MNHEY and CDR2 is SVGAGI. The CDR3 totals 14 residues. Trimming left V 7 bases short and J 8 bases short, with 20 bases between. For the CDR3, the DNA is TGTGCCAGCACCCCACTCCGACAGGAACGCGGCTACACCTTC. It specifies CASTPLRQERGYTF.

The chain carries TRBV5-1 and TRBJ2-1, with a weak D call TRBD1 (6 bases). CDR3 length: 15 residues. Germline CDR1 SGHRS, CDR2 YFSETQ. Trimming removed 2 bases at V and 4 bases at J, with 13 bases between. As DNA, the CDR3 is TGCGCCAGCAGCTTTGGGCAGGGGATTTACAATGAGCAGTTCTTC. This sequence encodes CASSFGQGIYNEQFF.

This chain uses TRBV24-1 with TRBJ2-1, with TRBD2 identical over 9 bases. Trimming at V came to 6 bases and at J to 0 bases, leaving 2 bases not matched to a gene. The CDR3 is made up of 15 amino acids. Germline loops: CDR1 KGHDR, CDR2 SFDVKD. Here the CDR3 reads CATSLAGVSYNEQFF. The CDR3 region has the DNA TGTGCCACCAGTTTAGCGGGGGTCTCCTACAATGAGCAGTTCTTC.

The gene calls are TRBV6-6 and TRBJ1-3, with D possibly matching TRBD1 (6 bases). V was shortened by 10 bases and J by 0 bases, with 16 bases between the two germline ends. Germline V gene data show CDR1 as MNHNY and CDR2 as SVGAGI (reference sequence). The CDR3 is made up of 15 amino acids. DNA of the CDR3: TGTGCCATTTGCAAGGGGGTAAACTCTGGAAACACCATATATTTT. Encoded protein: CAICKGVNSGNTIYF.

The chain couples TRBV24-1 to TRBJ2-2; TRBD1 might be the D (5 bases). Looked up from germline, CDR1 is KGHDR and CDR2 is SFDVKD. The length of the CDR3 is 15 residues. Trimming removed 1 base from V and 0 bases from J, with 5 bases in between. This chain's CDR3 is CATSDLQANTGELFF. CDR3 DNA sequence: TGTGCCACCAGTGATTTACAGGCGAACACCGGGGAGCTGTTTTTT.

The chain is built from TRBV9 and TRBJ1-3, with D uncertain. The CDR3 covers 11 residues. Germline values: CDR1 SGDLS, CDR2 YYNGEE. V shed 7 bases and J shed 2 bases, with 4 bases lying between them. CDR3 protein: CASGPGNTIYF. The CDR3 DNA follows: TGTGCCAGCGGGCCTGGAAACACCATATATTTT.

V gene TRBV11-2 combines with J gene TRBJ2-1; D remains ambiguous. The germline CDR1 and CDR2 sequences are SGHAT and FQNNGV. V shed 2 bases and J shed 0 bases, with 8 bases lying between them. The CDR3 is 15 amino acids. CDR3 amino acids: CASSLIASSYNEQFF. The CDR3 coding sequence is TGTGCCAGCAGCTTAATCGCGAGCTCCTACAATGAGCAGTTCTTC.

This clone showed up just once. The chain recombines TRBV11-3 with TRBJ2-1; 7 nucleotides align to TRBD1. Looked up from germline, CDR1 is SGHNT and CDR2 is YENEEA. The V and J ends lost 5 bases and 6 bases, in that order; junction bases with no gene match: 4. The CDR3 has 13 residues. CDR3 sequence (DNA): TGTGCCAGCAGCCCCGGACAGGCCAATGAGCAGTTCTTC. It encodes CASSPGQANEQFF.

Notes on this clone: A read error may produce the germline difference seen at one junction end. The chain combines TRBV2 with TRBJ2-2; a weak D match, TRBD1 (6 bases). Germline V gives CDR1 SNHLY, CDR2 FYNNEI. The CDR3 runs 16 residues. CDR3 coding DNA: TGTGCCAGCAGTGGTCACAGGGCTTGGGGCACCGAGGAGCTGTTTTTT. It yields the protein CASSGHRAWGTEELFF.

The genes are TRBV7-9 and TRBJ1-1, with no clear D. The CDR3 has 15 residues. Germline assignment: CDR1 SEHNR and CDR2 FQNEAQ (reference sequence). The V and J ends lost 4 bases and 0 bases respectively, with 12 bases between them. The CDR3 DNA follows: TGTGCCAGCAGCTCCCCCTTAACACTGAACACTGAAGCTTTCTTT. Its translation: CASSSPLTLNTEAFF.

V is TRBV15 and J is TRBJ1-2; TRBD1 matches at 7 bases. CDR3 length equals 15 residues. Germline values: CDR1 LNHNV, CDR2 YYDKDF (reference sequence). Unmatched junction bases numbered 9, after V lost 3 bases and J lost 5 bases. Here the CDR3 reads CATSSYWTGAYGYTF. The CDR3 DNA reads TGTGCCACCAGCAGTTACTGGACAGGCGCATATGGCTACACCTTC. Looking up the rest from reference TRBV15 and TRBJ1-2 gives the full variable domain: DAMVIQNPRYQVTQFGKPVTLSCSQTLNHNVMYWYQQKSSQAPKLLFHYYDKDFNNEADTPDNFQSRRPNTSFCFLDIRSPGLGDTAMYLCATSSYWTGAYGYTFGSGTRLTVV.

CDR3 protein: CASSGILLGNTEAFF. Written as DNA, the CDR3 is TGTGCCAGTAGCGGGATTTTATTAGGTAACACTGAAGCTTTCTTT. The rearrangement links TRBV19 to TRBJ1-1, with D unresolved. Trimming cost V 6 bases and J 2 bases, with 16 bases left between them. Germline V gene sequence: CDR1 LNHDA, CDR2 SQIVND (reference sequence). This CDR3 comprises 15 residues.

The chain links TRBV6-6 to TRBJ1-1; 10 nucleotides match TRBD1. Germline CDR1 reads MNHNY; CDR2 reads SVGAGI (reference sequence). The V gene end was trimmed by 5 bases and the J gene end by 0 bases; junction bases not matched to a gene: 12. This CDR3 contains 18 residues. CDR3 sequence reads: CASSPYSTGGAMNTEAFF. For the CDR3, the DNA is TGTGCCAGCAGTCCCTACTCGACAGGGGGCGCGATGAACACTGAAGCTTTCTTT.

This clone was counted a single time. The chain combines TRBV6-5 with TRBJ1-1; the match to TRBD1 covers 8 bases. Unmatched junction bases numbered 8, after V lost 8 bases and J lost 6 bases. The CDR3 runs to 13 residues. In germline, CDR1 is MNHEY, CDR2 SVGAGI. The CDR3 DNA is TGTGCCAGCCATAGACAGGGGATCCCTGAAGCTTTCTTT. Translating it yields CASHRQGIPEAFF.

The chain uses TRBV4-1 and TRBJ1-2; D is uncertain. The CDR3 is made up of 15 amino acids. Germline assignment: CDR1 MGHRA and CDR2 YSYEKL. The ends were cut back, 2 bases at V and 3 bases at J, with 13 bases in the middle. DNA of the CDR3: TGCGCCAGCAGCCAATCGACGGTGAGGGACTATGGCTACACCTTC. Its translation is CASSQSTVRDYGYTF.

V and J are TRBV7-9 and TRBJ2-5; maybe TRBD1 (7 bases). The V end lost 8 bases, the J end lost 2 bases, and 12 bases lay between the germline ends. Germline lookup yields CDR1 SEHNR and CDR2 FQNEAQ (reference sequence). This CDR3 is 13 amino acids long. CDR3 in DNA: TGTGCCAGCGGCGGGACAGAGCAAGAGACCCAGTACTTC. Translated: CASGGTEQETQYF.

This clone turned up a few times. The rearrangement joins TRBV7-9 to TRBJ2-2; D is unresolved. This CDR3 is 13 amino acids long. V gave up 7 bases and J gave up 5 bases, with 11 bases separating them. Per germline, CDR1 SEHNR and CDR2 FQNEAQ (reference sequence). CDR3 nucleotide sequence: TGTGCCAGCACTACCAGTTGGACCGGGGAGCTGTTTTTT. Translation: CASTTSWTGELFF. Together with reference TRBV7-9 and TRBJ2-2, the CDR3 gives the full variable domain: DTGVSQNPRHKITKRGQNVTFRCDPISEHNRLYWYRQTLGQGPEFLTYFQNEAQLEKSRLLSDRFSAERPKGSFSTLEIQRTEQGDSAMYLCASTTSWTGELFFGEGSRLTVL.

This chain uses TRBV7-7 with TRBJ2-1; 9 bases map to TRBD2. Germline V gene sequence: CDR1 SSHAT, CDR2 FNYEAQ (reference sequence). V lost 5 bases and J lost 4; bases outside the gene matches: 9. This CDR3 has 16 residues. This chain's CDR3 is CASSQIAGVGYNEQFF. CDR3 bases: TGTGCCAGCAGCCAAATAGCGGGGGTGGGATACAATGAGCAGTTCTTC.

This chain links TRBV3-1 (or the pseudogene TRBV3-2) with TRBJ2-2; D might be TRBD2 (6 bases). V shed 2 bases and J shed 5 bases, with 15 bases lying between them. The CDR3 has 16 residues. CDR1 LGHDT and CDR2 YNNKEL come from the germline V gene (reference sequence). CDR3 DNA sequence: TGTGCCAGCAGCCAACGGGGGATTGAAAAAACCGGGGAGCTGTTTTTT. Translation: CASSQRGIEKTGELFF.

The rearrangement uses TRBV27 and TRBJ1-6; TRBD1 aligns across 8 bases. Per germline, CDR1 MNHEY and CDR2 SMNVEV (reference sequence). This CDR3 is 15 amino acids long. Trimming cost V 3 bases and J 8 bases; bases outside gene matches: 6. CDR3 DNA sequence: TGTGCCAGCAGTTTTTTCGGACAGGGAGATTCACCCCTCCACTTT. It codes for CASSFFGQGDSPLHF.